This T cell receptor (beta chain) was profiled in a study of blood T cell repertoires in COVID-19. On the study more broadly: The United States, Italy and Spain supplied acute and convalescent COVID-19 samples. T cells, B-cell-depleted T cells, or PBMCs supplied cDNA or gDNA.

While infection was still active, Seattle patients were enrolled and then followed longitudinally. Authors' analysis steps: Amplified reference gene primers provided the basis for estimating nucleated cell counts. Assay: immunoSEQ multiplex PCR; the TCRdb copy retains only in-frame clones and omits some. V and J calls and clone size come straight from that table; D and trimming were deduced from the DNA. The repertoire holds roughly 410,000 clones, with around nine tenths as singletons. The sequence came from a woman between 40 and 55 years old with COVID-19, enrolled during active disease. Sample: peripheral blood.

The DNA of the CDR3 is TGTGCTAGTGGTTTAGGGACAGGGTATCAGCCCCAGCATTTT. Protein sequence: CASGLGTGYQPQHF. V and J are TRBV12-5 and TRBJ1-5; 9 positions match TRBD1. The germline V gene encodes CDR1 LGHNT and CDR2 FRNRAP. V lost 3 bases and J lost 5; bases outside the gene matches: 2. This CDR3 spans 14 amino acids.